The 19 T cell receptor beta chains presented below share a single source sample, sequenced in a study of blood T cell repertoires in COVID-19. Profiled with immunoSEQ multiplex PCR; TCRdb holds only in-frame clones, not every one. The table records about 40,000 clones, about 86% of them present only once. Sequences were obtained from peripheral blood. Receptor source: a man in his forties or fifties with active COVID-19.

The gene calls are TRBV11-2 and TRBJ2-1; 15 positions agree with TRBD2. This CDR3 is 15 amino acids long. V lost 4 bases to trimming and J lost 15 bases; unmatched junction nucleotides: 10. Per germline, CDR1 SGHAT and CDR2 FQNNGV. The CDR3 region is CASSWGSGLAGGVFF. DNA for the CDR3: TGTGCCAGCAGCTGGGGGTCAGGACTAGCGGGAGGGGTGTTCTTC. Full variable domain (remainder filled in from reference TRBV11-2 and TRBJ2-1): EAGVAQSPRYKIIEKRQSVAFWCNPISGHATLYWYQQILGQGPKLLIQFQNNGVVDDSQLPKDRFSAERLKGVDSTLKIQPAKLEDSAVYLCASSWGSGLAGGVFFGPGTRLTVL.

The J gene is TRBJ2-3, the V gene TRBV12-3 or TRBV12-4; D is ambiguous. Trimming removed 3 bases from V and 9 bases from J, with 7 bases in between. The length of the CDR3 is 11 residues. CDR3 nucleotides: TGTGCCAGCAGTTTTGACTCCACGCAGTATTTT. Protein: CASSFDSTQYF.

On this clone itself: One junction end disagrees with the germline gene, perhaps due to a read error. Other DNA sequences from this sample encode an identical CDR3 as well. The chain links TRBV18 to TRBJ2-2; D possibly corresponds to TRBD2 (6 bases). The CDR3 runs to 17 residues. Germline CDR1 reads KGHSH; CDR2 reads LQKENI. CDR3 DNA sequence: TGTGCCAGTTCACCCACGGGGACTGCCACGAACACCGGGGAGCTGTTTTTT. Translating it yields CASSPTGTATNTGELFF.

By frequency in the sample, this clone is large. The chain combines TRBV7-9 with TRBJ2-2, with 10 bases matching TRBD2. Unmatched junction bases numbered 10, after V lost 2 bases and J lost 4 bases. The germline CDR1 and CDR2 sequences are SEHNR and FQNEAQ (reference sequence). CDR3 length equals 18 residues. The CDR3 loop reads CASSLPPQGLASTGELFF. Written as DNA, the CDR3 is TGTGCCAGCAGCTTACCTCCTCAGGGACTAGCGAGCACCGGGGAGCTGTTTTTT.

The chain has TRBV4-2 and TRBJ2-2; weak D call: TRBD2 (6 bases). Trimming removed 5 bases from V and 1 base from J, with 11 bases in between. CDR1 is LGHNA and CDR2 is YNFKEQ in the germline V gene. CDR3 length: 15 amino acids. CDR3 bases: TGTGCCAGCAGCTACACCGGGGGGAACACCGGGGAGCTGTTTTTT. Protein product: CASSYTGGNTGELFF.

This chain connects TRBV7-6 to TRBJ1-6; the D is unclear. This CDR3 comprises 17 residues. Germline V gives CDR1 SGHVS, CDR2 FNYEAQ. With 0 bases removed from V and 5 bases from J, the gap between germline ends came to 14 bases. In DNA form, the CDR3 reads TGTGCCAGCAGCTTAGCCGAGGCCCGGCGGAATAATTCACCCCTCCACTTT. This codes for CASSLAEARRNNSPLHF.

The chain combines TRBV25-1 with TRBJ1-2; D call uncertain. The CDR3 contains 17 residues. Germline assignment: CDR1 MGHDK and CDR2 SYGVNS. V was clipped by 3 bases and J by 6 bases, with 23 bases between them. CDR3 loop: CASSDSLMREVGHGYTF. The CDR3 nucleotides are TGTGCCAGCAGTGATTCCCTTATGCGGGAGGTCGGGCATGGCTACACCTTC.

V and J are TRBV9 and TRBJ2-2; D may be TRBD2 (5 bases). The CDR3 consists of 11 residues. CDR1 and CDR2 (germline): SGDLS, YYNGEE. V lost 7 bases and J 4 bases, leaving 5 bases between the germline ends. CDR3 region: CASGSTGELFF. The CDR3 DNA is TGTGCCAGCGGGAGCACCGGGGAGCTGTTTTTT.

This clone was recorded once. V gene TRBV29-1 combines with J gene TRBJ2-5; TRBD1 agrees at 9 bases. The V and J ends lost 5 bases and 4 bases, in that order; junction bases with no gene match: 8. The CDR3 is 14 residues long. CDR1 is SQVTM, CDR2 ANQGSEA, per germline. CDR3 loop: CSVRDRVGRETQYF. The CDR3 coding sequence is TGCAGCGTTCGGGACAGGGTCGGTAGAGAGACCCAGTACTTC.

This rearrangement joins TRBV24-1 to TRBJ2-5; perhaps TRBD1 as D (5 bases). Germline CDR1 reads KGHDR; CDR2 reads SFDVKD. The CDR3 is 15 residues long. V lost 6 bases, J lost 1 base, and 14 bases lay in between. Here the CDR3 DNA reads TGTGCCACCAGTTCGTGGACAAGCCTCCAAGAGACCCAGTACTTC. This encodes CATSSWTSLQETQYF.

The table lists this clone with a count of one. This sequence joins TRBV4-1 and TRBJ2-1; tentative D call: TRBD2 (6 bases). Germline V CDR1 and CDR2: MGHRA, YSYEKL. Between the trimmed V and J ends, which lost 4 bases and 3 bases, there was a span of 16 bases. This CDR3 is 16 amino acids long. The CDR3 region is CASSPGTLGDYNEQFF. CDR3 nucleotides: TGCGCCAGCAGCCCCGGGACTTTGGGAGACTACAATGAGCAGTTCTTC.

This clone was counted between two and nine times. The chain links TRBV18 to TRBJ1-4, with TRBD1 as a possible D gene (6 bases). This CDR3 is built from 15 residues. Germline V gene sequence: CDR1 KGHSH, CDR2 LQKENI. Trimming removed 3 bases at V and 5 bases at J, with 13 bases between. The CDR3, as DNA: TGTGCCAGCTCACCCGAAAACGGACAGAATGAAAAACTGTTTTTT. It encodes CASSPENGQNEKLFF.

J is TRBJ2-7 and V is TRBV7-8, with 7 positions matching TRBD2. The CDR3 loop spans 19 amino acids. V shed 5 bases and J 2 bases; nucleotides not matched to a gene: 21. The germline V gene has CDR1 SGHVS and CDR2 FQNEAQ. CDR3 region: CASSHGRINGGGSPYEQYF. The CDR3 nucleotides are TGTGCCAGCAGCCATGGCCGGATTAACGGGGGAGGGAGTCCCTACGAGCAGTACTTC.

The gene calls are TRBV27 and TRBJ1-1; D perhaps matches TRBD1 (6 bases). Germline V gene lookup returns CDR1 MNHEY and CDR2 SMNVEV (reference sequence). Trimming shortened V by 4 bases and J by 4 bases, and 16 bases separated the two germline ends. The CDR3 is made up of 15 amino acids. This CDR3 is CASSSRTDLGTEAFF. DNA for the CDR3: TGTGCCAGCAGTTCAAGGACAGATCTAGGCACTGAAGCTTTCTTT.

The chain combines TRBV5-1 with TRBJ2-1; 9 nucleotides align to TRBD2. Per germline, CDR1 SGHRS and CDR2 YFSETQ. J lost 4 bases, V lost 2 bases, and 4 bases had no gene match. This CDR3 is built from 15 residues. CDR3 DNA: TGCGCCAGCAGCTTCTTTAGCGGGAGTTACAATGAGCAGTTCTTC. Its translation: CASSFFSGSYNEQFF.

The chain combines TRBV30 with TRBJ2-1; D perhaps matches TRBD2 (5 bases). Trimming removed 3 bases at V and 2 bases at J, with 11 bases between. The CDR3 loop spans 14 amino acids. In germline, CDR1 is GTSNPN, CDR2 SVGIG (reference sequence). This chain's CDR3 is CAWSLGRPYNEQFF. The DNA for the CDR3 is TGTGCCTGGAGCTTGGGGAGACCCTACAATGAGCAGTTCTTC.

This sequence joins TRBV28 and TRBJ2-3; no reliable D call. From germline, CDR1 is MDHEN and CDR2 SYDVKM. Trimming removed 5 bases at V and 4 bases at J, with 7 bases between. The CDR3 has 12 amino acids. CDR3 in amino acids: CASSPSADTQYF. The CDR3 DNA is TGTGCCAGCAGTCCCTCAGCAGATACGCAGTATTTT.

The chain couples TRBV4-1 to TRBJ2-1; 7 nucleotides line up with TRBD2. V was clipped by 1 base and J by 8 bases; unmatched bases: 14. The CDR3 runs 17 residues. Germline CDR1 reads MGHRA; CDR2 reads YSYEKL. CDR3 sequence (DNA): TGCGCCAGCAGCCAAGTAGTCCCGGGAGGCGCAGAGGATGAGCAGTTCTTC. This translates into CASSQVVPGGAEDEQFF.

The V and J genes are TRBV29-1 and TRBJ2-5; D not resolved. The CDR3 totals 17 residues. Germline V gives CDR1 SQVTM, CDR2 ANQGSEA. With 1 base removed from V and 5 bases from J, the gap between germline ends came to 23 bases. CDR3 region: CSVEGPVMRPEEETQYF. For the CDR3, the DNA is TGCAGCGTTGAAGGGCCCGTTATGCGCCCCGAGGAGGAGACCCAGTACTTC.